Shown below are 16 T cell receptor beta chains from a single sample sequenced in a study of blood T cell repertoires in COVID-19. Repertoires were generated with immunoSEQ multiplex PCR, while TCRdb's copy carries only in-frame clones and drops some. The data hold some 170,000 clones, with more than 85% observed a single time. What was sequenced was PBMCs or T cells enriched from blood (not recorded which). All receptors derive from a human donor with acute COVID-19. The donor label of this sample is uncertain.

The chain employs TRBV30 and TRBJ2-1; maybe TRBD2 (5 bases). Germline V gene data show CDR1 as GTSNPN and CDR2 as SVGIG (reference sequence). The CDR3 spans 14 residues. The V gene lost 2 bases and the J gene lost 2 bases, with 10 bases spanning the gap. The chain's CDR3 is CAWSSGLAYNEQFF. The CDR3 DNA follows: TGTGCCTGGAGTTCTGGACTGGCCTACAATGAGCAGTTCTTC.

CDR3 DNA sequence: TGTGCCAGCAGTCGGGACAGGGGTGTCTACGAGCAGTACTTC. The encoded protein is CASSRDRGVYEQYF. The V and J genes are TRBV6-5 and TRBJ2-7; 10 bases fit TRBD1. Trimming cost V 5 bases and J 3 bases; bases outside gene matches: 4. The CDR3 contains 14 residues. Germline values: CDR1 MNHEY, CDR2 SVGAGI.

This clone was seen a single time. The rearrangement uses TRBV4-1 and TRBJ1-2; TRBD1 might be the D (6 bases). Trimming removed 0 bases from V and 5 bases from J, with 7 bases in between. CDR3 length: 13 residues. Germline-derived CDR1 and CDR2 are MGHRA and YSYEKL. This CDR3 reads CASSQEGTYGYTF. The DNA for the CDR3 is TGCGCCAGCAGCCAAGAGGGGACATATGGCTACACCTTC.

Comments on this clone: This specimen includes other DNA sequences encoding the same CDR3. This chain uses TRBV19 with TRBJ2-5; D remains unclear. Trimming cost V 4 bases and J 2 bases, with 8 bases left between them. From germline, CDR1 is LNHDA and CDR2 SQIVND (reference sequence). The CDR3 is 13 residues long. CDR3: CASSRAFQETQYF. The CDR3 region has the DNA TGTGCCAGTAGTAGGGCGTTTCAAGAGACCCAGTACTTC. The full variable domain, rest sourced from reference TRBV19 and TRBJ2-5, is DGGITQSPKYLFRKEGQNVTLSCEQNLNHDAMYWYRQDPGQGLRLIYYSQIVNDFQKGDIAEGYSVSREKKESFPLTVTSAQKNPTAFYLCASSRAFQETQYFGPGTRLLVL.

This clone was seen a handful of times. This chain links TRBV30 with TRBJ2-7; 10 positions agree with TRBD1. CDR1 and CDR2 from the germline V gene are GTSNPN and SVGIG (reference sequence). The CDR3 length is 13 residues. Losses at the gene ends were 1 base for V and 8 bases for J; bases not matched to a gene: 5. The CDR3: CAWSGGQGDKQYF. DNA for the CDR3: TGTGCCTGGAGTGGAGGACAGGGGGATAAGCAGTACTTC.

The chain uses TRBV19 and TRBJ1-2, with TRBD1 identical over 7 bases. The germline V gene has CDR1 LNHDA and CDR2 SQIVND (reference sequence). The trim removed 5 bases at V and 7 bases at J, leaving 10 bases unmatched. The CDR3 extends over 14 amino acids. CDR3 amino acids: CASSLQTGFSGYTF. The CDR3 coding sequence is TGTGCCAGTAGTCTCCAGACAGGGTTTAGTGGCTACACCTTC.

The chain joins TRBV9 to TRBJ2-7; 10 bases are shared with TRBD2. J lost 0 bases, V lost 0 bases, and 6 bases had no gene match. The CDR3 consists of 17 residues. CDR1 is SGDLS and CDR2 is YYNGEE in the germline V gene. The CDR3 spells CASSVAPSGGPSYEQYF. In DNA, the CDR3 is TGTGCCAGCAGCGTAGCTCCTAGCGGGGGCCCCTCCTACGAGCAGTACTTC.

In the case of this clone: Different DNA sequences within this sample yield the same CDR3. The V call is TRBV24-1, the J call TRBJ2-7; tentatively, D is TRBD1 (5 bases). Germline lookup yields CDR1 KGHDR and CDR2 SFDVKD. This CDR3 comprises 13 residues. The V end lost 4 bases, the J end lost 3 bases, and 9 bases lay between the germline ends. CDR3 sequence reads: CATSDLDSYEQYF. The CDR3 DNA sequence: TGTGCCACCAGTGACCTCGACAGCTACGAGCAGTACTTC.

This clone was seen only once. The chain has TRBV19 and TRBJ2-1; 7 nucleotides line up with TRBD2. The germline V gene encodes CDR1 LNHDA and CDR2 SQIVND (reference sequence). The CDR3 spans 15 residues. V trimming: 8 bases; J trimming: 0 bases; junction bases outside the gene matches: 7. The CDR3 DNA reads TGTGCCAGTTCACAAACTAGCGTCTCCTACAATGAGCAGTTCTTC. Encoded protein: CASSQTSVSYNEQFF.

DNA for the CDR3: TGTGCCAGCAGCCCTATCAGGGAGGGCACCGGGGAGCTGTTTTTT. It codes for CASSPIREGTGELFF. J is TRBJ2-2 and V is TRBV11-2, with 7 bases lining up with TRBD2. This CDR3 has 15 residues. The germline V gene encodes CDR1 SGHAT and CDR2 FQNNGV. V was pared by 5 bases and J by 4 bases, with 7 bases of the junction left unmatched. Together with reference TRBV11-2 and TRBJ2-2, the CDR3 gives the full variable domain: EAGVAQSPRYKIIEKRQSVAFWCNPISGHATLYWYQQILGQGPKLLIQFQNNGVVDDSQLPKDRFSAERLKGVDSTLKIQPAKLEDSAVYLCASSPIREGTGELFFGEGSRLTVL.

The chain joins TRBV6-6 to TRBJ1-5; D call uncertain. Trimming stripped 8 bases from V and 3 bases from J, with 8 bases between. Germline V CDR1 and CDR2: MNHNY, SVGAGI (reference sequence). This CDR3 is built from 12 residues. The CDR3 region has the DNA TGTGCCAGCTCGGGAAACAATCAGCCCCAGCATTTT. Translated: CASSGNNQPQHF.

This chain links TRBV19 with TRBJ2-2; no clear D. From germline, CDR1 is LNHDA and CDR2 SQIVND (reference sequence). This CDR3 has 15 amino acids. The germline V and J ends were trimmed by 5 bases and 1 base, with 11 bases remaining between them. The CDR3 DNA sequence: TGTGCCAGTAGTCTCGGAGTAGGGAACACCGGGGAGCTGTTTTTT. It codes for CASSLGVGNTGELFF.

The chain employs TRBV11-2 and TRBJ1-5; D is unresolved. Germline CDR1 SGHAT, CDR2 FQNNGV. CDR3 length equals 13 residues. The V and J ends lost 1 base and 5 bases respectively, with 6 bases between them. The CDR3 protein is CASSLVVDQPQHF. The CDR3 nucleotides read TGTGCCAGCAGCTTAGTAGTGGATCAGCCCCAGCATTTT.

The V gene is TRBV7-2, the J gene TRBJ2-3; 9 bases align to TRBD2. V lost 3 bases to trimming and J lost 4 bases; unmatched junction nucleotides: 5. Germline CDR1 and CDR2: SGHTA and FQGNSA. The CDR3 has 15 amino acids. In DNA, the CDR3 is TGTGCCAGCAGCTTTTACGCGGGGGGGCCAGATACGCAGTATTTT. The encoded protein is CASSFYAGGPDTQYF.

Only one count was recorded for this clone. The chain is built from TRBV4-3 and TRBJ2-1; 7 bases fit TRBD2. The germline V gene encodes CDR1 LGHNA and CDR2 YSLEER. V gave up 0 bases and J gave up 3 bases; unmatched junction bases: 8. The CDR3 is 17 residues long. In nucleotides, the CDR3 is TGCGCCAGCAGCCAAGAAATAGTCGGGGGGATCTACAATGAGCAGTTCTTC. Protein sequence: CASSQEIVGGIYNEQFF.

This chain joins TRBV19 and TRBJ2-7; D remains ambiguous. This CDR3 has 11 amino acids. V was cut by 4 bases and J by 4 bases, with 5 bases left in between. Germline assignment: CDR1 LNHDA and CDR2 SQIVND (reference sequence). The CDR3 region is CASSTLYEQYF. As DNA, the CDR3 is TGTGCCAGTAGTACGTTATACGAGCAGTACTTC.